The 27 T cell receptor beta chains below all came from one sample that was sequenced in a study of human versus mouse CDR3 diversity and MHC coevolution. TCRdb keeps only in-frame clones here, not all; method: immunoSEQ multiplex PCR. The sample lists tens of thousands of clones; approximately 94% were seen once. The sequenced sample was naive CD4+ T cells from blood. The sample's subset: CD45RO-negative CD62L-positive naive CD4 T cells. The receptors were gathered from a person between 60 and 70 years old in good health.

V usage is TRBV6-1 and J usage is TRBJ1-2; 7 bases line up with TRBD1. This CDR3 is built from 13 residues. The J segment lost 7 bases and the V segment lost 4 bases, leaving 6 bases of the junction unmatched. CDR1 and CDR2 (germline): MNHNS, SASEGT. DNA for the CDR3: TGTGCCAGCAGTGTATCAGGGGGGTCTGGCTACACCTTC. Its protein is CASSVSGGSGYTF.

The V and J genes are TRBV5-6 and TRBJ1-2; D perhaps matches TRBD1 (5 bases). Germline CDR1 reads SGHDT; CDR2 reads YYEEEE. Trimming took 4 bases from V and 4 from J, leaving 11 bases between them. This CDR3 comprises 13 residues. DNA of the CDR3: TGTGCCAGCAGCCCGGGAGGGGTCTATGGCTACACCTTC. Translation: CASSPGGVYGYTF.

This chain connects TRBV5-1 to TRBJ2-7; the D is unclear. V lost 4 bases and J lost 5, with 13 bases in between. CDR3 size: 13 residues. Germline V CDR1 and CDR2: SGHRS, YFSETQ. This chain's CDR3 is CASSPPVAHEQYF. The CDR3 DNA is TGCGCCAGCAGCCCCCCGGTAGCTCACGAGCAGTACTTC.

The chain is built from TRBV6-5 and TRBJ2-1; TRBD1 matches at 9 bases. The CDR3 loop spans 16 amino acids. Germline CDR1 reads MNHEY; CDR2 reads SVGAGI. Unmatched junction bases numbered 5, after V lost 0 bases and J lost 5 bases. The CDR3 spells CASSYSGQGMDNEQFF. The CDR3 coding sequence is TGTGCCAGCAGTTACTCCGGACAGGGGATGGACAATGAGCAGTTCTTC.

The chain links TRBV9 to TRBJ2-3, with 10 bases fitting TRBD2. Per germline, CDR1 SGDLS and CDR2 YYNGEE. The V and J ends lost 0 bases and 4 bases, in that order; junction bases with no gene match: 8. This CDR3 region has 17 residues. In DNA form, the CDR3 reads TGTGCCAGCAGCGTAGTAGGAGCGGGAGGGCCCGCAGATACGCAGTATTTT. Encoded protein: CASSVVGAGGPADTQYF.

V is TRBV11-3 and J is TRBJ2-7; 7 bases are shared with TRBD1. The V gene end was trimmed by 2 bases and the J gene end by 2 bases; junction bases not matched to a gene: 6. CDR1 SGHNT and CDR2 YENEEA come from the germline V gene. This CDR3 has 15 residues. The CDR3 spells CASSLYGQGAYEQYF. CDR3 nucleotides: TGTGCCAGCAGCTTATACGGGCAGGGGGCCTACGAGCAGTACTTC.

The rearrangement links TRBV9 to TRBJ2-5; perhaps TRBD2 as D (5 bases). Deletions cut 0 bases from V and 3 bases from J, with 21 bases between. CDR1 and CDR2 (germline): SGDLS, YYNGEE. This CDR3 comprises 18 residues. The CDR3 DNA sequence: TGTGCCAGCAGCGTAGCTACATCCACCCGAGGGAGCGAAGAGACCCAGTACTTC. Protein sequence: CASSVATSTRGSEETQYF.

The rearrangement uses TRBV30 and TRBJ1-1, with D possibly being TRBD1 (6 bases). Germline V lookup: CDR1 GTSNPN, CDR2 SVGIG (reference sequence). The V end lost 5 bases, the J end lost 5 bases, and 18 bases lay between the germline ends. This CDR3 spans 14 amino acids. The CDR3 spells CAWGLQGMETEAFF. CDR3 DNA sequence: TGTGCCTGGGGACTTCAGGGGATGGAAACTGAAGCTTTCTTT.

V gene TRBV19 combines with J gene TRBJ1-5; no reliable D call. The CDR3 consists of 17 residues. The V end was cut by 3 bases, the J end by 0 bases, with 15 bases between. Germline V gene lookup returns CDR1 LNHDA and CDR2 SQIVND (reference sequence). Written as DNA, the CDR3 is TGTGCCAGTAGTATCCTAGCCCAGGCCGTTAGCAATCAGCCCCAGCATTTT. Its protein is CASSILAQAVSNQPQHF.

This chain's CDR3 is CASGTGVVEQYF. For the CDR3, the DNA is TGTGCCAGCGGGACAGGGGTCGTCGAGCAGTACTTC. The gene calls are TRBV2 and TRBJ2-7; TRBD1 aligns across 10 bases. The V segment lost 8 bases and the J segment 6 bases; nucleotides outside the gene matches: 4. Germline V gene data show CDR1 as SNHLY and CDR2 as FYNNEI. This CDR3 is 12 amino acids long.

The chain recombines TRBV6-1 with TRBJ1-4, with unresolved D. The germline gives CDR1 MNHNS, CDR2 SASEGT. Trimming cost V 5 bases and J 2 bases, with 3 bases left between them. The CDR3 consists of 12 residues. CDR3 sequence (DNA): TGTGCCAGCAGTTATACTAATGAAAAACTGTTTTTT. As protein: CASSYTNEKLFF.

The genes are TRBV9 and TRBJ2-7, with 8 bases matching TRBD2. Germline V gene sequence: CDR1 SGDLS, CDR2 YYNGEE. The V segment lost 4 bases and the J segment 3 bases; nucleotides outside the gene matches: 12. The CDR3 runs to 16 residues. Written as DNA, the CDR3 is TGTGCCAGCAGCCTCGGGGGGGGACGTACCTACTACGAGCAGTACTTC. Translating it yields CASSLGGGRTYYEQYF.

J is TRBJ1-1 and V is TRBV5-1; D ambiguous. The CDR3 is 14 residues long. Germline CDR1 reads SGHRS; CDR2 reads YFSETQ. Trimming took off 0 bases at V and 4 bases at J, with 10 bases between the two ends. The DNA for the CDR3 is TGCGCCAGCAGCTTGGAAGCGAGGGTCACTGAAGCTTTCTTT. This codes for CASSLEARVTEAFF.

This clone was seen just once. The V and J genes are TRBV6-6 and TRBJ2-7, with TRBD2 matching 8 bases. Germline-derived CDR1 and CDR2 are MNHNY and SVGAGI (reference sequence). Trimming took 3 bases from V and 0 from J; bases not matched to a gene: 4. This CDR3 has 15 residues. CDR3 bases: TGTGCCAGCAGTTATGGGCGGGAGGACTCCTACGAGCAGTACTTC. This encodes CASSYGREDSYEQYF.

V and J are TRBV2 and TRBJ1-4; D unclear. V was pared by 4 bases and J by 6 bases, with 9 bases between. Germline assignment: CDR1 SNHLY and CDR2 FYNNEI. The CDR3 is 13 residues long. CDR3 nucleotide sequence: TGTGCCAGCAGTGGATGGGAGGATGAAAAACTGTTTTTT. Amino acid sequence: CASSGWEDEKLFF.

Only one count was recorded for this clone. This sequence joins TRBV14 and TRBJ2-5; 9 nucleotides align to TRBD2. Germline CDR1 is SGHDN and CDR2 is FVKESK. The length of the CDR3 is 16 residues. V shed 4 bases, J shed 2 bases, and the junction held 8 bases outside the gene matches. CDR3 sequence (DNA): TGTGCCAGCAGCCCGCTCACTAGCGGGCAGCAAGAGACCCAGTACTTC. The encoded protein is CASSPLTSGQQETQYF.

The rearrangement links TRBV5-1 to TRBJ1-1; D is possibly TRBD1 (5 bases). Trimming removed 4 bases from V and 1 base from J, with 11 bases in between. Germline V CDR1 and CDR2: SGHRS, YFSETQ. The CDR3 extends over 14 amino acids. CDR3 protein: CASSLTTGNTEAFF. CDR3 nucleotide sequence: TGCGCCAGCAGCCTTACCACAGGGAACACTGAAGCTTTCTTT.

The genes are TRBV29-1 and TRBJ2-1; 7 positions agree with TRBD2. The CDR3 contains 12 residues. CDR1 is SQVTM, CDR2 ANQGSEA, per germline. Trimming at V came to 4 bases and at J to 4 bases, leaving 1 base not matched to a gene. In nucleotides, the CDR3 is TGCAGCGTTGGGGGAGGGTACAATGAGCAGTTCTTC. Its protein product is CSVGGGYNEQFF.

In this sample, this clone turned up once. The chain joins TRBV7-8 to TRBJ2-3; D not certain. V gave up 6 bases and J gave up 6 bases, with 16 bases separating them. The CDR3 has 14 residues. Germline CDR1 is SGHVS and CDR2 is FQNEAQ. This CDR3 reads CASRSMAGSDTQYF. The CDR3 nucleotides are TGTGCCAGCAGATCAATGGCCGGGTCCGATACGCAGTATTTT.

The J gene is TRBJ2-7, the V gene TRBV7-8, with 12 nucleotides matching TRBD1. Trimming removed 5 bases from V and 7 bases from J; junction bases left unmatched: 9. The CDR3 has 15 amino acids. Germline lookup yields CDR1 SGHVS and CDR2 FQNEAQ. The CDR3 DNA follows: TGTGCCAGCAGCAGAATGGGACAGGGGGCGCGGGAGCAGTACTTC. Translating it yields CASSRMGQGAREQYF.

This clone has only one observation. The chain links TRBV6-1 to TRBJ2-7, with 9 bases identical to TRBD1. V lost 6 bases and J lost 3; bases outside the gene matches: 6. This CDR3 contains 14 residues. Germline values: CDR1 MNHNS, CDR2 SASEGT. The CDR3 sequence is CASSATGGGYEQYF. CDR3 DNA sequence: TGTGCCAGCAGCGCGACAGGGGGGGGCTACGAGCAGTACTTC.

The CDR3 region is CASSGQGYTEAFF. CDR3 nucleotides: TGTGCCAGCAGTGGACAGGGGTACACTGAAGCTTTCTTT. The gene calls are TRBV2 and TRBJ1-1, with 8 bases aligning to TRBD1. Losses at the gene ends were 4 bases for V and 3 bases for J; bases not matched to a gene: 1. Per the germline V gene, CDR1 is SNHLY and CDR2 is FYNNEI. This CDR3 has 13 residues.

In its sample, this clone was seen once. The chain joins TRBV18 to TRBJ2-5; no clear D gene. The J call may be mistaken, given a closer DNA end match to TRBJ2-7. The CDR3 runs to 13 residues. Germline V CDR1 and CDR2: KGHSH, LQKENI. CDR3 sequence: CASSPGSHYEQYF. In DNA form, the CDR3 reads TGTGCCAGCTCACCCGGCAGTCACTACGAGCAGTACTTC.

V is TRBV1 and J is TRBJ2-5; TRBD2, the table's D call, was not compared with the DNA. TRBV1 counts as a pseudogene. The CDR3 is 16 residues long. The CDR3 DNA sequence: TGCACCAGCAGCCAAGGGGAAGCGGGAGACGGAGAGACCCAGTACTTC. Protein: CTSSQGEAGDGETQYF.

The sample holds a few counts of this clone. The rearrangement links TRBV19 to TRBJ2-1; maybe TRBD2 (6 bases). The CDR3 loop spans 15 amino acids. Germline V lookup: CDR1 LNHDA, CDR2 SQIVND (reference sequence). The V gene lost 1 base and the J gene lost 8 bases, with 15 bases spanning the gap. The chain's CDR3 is CASSIAGTPIDEQFF. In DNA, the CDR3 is TGTGCCAGTAGTATAGCGGGGACTCCAATTGATGAGCAGTTCTTC.

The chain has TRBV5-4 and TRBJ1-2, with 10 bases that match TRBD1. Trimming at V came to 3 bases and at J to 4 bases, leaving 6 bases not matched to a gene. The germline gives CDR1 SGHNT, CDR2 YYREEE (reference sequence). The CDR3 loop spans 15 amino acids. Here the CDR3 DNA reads TGTGCCAGCAGCTCCGGGACAGGGGTAACCTATGGCTACACCTTC. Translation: CASSSGTGVTYGYTF.

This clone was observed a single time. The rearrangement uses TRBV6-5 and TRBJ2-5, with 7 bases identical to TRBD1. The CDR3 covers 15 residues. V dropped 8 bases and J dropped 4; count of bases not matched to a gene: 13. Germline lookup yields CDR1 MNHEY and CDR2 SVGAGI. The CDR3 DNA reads TGTGCCAGCCAGCCGCAACAGGGGTTGGTAGAGACCCAGTACTTC. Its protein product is CASQPQQGLVETQYF.